This T cell receptor (beta chain) is from a study of regulatory T cells in long-lasting Graves disease. About the study: Antithyroid drug exposure in newly diagnosed Graves' patients had lasted under 3 months.

Sequencing libraries for TCR beta were prepared with iRepertoire HTBI primers and Arm-PCR of CDR3 regions. Via MiXCR, TCRdb re-called the multiplex PCR reads, giving one row per CDR3 protein. The data show a few hundred thousand distinct CDR3 sequences, with 11% to 15% seen just once and approximately 15% held by the top ten. This sample's time point: newly diagnosed GD, antithyroid drugs for less than 3 months. Extracted PBMC RNA gave rise to the TCR library. The CDR3 is 17 residues long. Germline CDR1 reads MGHRA; CDR2 reads YSYEKL. With V trimmed by 0 bases and J by 0 bases, 6 bases remained unmatched. These sequences were also reported in another study, on T cells in Graves' hyperthyroidism and ophthalmopathy. From that report: Aged 18 to 65, the patients had hyperthyroidism that was newly diagnosed and had lasted under 2 months.

The chain is built from TRBV4-1 and TRBJ2-5, with 8 bases lining up with TRBD2. The specimen was peripheral blood mononuclear cells (PBMCs), collected at new diagnosis, from a patient treated with antithyroid drugs. The clonotype was recovered from a woman aged 45-65 years with Graves disease. CDR3 sequence: CASSQDVSGSYQETQYF. DNA for the CDR3: TGCGCCAGCAGCCAAGATGTGAGCGGGAGTTACCAAGAGACCCAGTACTTC.